These 32 T cell receptor beta chains were sequenced from one sample in a study of early T cells in non-severe SARS-CoV-2 infection. Via MiXCR, TCRdb re-called the 5' RACE reads, giving one row per CDR3 protein. The table includes approximately 70,000 distinct CDR3 sequences, about 9.5% detected once. Sequencing used whole blood, obtained at baseline. All receptors derive from an adult who was a healthcare worker with PCR-confirmed SARS-CoV-2 infection or an uninfected control (not recorded which).

The sample holds a few counts of this clonotype. The rearrangement links TRBV30 to TRBJ2-7; TRBD1 might be the D (5 bases). CDR3 length: 14 residues. Per the germline V gene, CDR1 is GTSNPN and CDR2 is SVGIG (reference sequence). Trimming removed 2 bases from V and 2 bases from J, with 13 bases in between. CDR3 protein: CAWSFWGRTYEQYF. CDR3 bases: TGTGCCTGGAGTTTTTGGGGCCGAACCTACGAGCAGTACTTC.

In this sample, this clonotype turned up a few times. The chain couples TRBV11-2 to TRBJ1-2; unclear D gene. CDR1 SGHAT and CDR2 FQNNGV come from the germline V gene. The V end was cut by 0 bases, the J end by 7 bases, with 6 bases between. This CDR3 contains 12 residues. The CDR3 region has the DNA TGTGCCAGCAGCTTAGAGTTCTCTGGCTACACCTTC. This codes for CASSLEFSGYTF.

This clonotype was detected once. V and J are TRBV4-3 and TRBJ1-3, with D possibly being TRBD1 (5 bases). V lost 4 bases, J lost 8 bases, and 18 bases lay in between. This CDR3 contains 15 residues. Germline V CDR1 and CDR2: LGHNA, YSLEER. The CDR3 sequence: CASSPWGSGYDTIYF. CDR3 nucleotides: TGCGCCAGCAGCCCCTGGGGCAGCGGATACGACACCATATATTTT.

This clonotype was picked up many times. The chain employs TRBV7-8 and TRBJ2-2; no definite D call. With 5 bases removed from V and 4 bases from J, the gap between germline ends came to 11 bases. CDR1 is SGHVS, CDR2 FQNEAQ, per germline. CDR3 length: 14 residues. The CDR3 nucleotides read TGTGCCAGCAGCCGCGGTGCCCTCACCGGGGAGCTGTTTTTT. It is translated as CASSRGALTGELFF.

The chain is built from TRBV12-5 and TRBJ1-1; tentative D call: TRBD1 (5 bases). This CDR3 is built from 14 residues. The V and J ends lost 6 bases and 4 bases respectively, with 15 bases between them. Looked up from germline, CDR1 is LGHNT and CDR2 is FRNRAP. The CDR3 protein is CASGAPEGITEAFF. CDR3 nucleotides: TGTGCTAGTGGCGCCCCGGAGGGGATCACTGAAGCTTTCTTT.

This clonotype was seen a handful of times. This chain links TRBV6-1 with TRBJ2-5; D possibly matches TRBD1 or TRBD2 (6 bases each). Trimming stripped 6 bases from V and 9 bases from J, with 17 bases between. CDR1 and CDR2 from the germline V gene are MNHNS and SASEGT. CDR3 length: 13 amino acids. The chain's CDR3 is CASSRGQTGAQYF. CDR3 DNA sequence: TGTGCCAGCAGCCGAGGACAGACGGGGGCCCAGTACTTC.

This clonotype has just a few counts. This chain connects TRBV7-2 to TRBJ2-2, with a possible D match to TRBD1 (6 bases). CDR1 is SGHTA, CDR2 FQGNSA, per germline. This CDR3 contains 16 residues. V lost 4 bases, J lost 5 bases, and 17 bases lay in between. The CDR3 DNA sequence: TGTGCCAGCAGCTCACCAACAGGGCGGGTTACCGGGGAGCTGTTTTTT. It specifies CASSSPTGRVTGELFF. The full variable domain, with the rest looked up from reference TRBV7-2 and TRBJ2-2, is GAGVSQSPSNKVTEKGKDVELRCDPISGHTALYWYRQSLGQGLEFLIYFQGNSAPDKSGLPSDRFSAERTGGSVSTLTIQRTQQEDSAVYLCASSSPTGRVTGELFFGEGSRLTVL.

The CDR3, as DNA: TGTGCCAGTACCCACCGAAGGGCGAATGGTGAAAAACTGTTTTTT. This translates into CASTHRRANGEKLFF. The V and J genes are TRBV19 and TRBJ1-4, with D uncertain. Germline loops: CDR1 LNHDA, CDR2 SQIVND (reference sequence). The CDR3 has 15 residues. Trimming pared 7 bases from V and 7 bases from J, leaving 19 bases between.

This clonotype was recorded a few times. The CDR3 bases are TGTGCCAGCAGCTCCTCCCTAGGGCCCTTAGCCAAAAACATTCAGTACTTC. Protein: CASSSSLGPLAKNIQYF. The rearrangement joins TRBV7-9 to TRBJ2-4, with unresolved D. Trimming removed 4 bases from V and 0 bases from J, with 16 bases in between. CDR1 SEHNR and CDR2 FQNEAQ come from the germline V gene (reference sequence). The CDR3 extends over 17 amino acids.

This clonotype was seen only a few times. The junction and the germline gene differ at one end; a read error may be behind it. The rearrangement joins TRBV6-2 or TRBV6-3 to TRBJ1-6, with TRBD1 identical over 11 bases. The CDR3 length is 16 residues. Germline V CDR1 and CDR2: MNHEY, SVGEGT. CDR3 amino acids: CASTYPGQGANSPLHF. The CDR3 DNA is TGTGCCAGCACTTACCCTGGACAGGGGGCGAATTCACCCCTCCACTTT.

The chain combines TRBV7-9 with TRBJ2-3; D possibly corresponds to TRBD2 (5 bases). The V and J ends lost 4 bases and 2 bases respectively, with 10 bases between them. The CDR3 is 14 residues long. Germline loops: CDR1 SEHNR, CDR2 FQNEAQ (reference sequence). The CDR3 loop is CASSSGNYTDTQYF. In DNA, the CDR3 is TGTGCCAGCAGCTCCGGGAACTACACAGATACGCAGTATTTT.

This clonotype has only a few counts. V gene TRBV7-6 combines with J gene TRBJ2-1, with TRBD2 matching over 11 bases. This CDR3 region has 15 residues. The germline gives CDR1 SGHVS, CDR2 FNYEAQ. The ends lost 3 bases at V and 9 bases at J; junction bases unmatched: 7. For the CDR3, the DNA is TGTGCCAGCAGCTTCGATAGCGGGGGGGCCGGTGAGCAGTTCTTC. Encoded protein: CASSFDSGGAGEQFF.

This clonotype was observed a few times. Relative to the germline gene, one junction end is altered; a read error may explain this. The chain uses TRBV6-5 and TRBJ1-6; D is unresolved. The CDR3 has 18 residues. The V gene's germline CDR1 is MNHEY and CDR2 SVGAGI. CDR3 in DNA: TGTGCAAGCAGTTACTCCTCCGGGGATAGCTCCTATAATTCACCCCTCCACTTT. Amino acid sequence: CASSYSSGDSSYNSPLHF.

This clonotype was picked up many times. The chain uses TRBV12-3 or TRBV12-4 and TRBJ1-1; no reliable D call. With 0 bases removed from V and 1 base from J, the gap between germline ends came to 9 bases. The length of the CDR3 is 15 residues. CDR3 bases: TGTGCCAGCAGTTTAGCGGGTTATCCGAACACTGAAGCTTTCTTT. It codes for CASSLAGYPNTEAFF.

Ten or more counts support this clonotype. J is TRBJ1-5 and V is TRBV20-1; 8 nucleotides line up with TRBD1. CDR3 length: 13 residues. CDR1 DFQATT and CDR2 SNEGSKA come from the germline V gene (reference sequence). Trimming cost V 5 bases and J 3 bases; bases outside gene matches: 3. The CDR3 spells CSAGTGINQPQHF. In nucleotides, the CDR3 is TGCAGTGCTGGGACAGGCATCAATCAGCCCCAGCATTTT.

The genes are TRBV7-2 and TRBJ2-2; 13 bases agree with TRBD2. The CDR3 totals 18 residues. The germline V gene has CDR1 SGHTA and CDR2 FQGNSA. J lost 2 bases, V lost 5 bases, and 8 bases had no gene match. In DNA, the CDR3 is TGTGCCAGCAGCAGCCGGACTAGCGGGGGCCTAAACACCGGGGAGCTGTTTTTT. Its translation is CASSSRTSGGLNTGELFF.

This chain uses TRBV18 with TRBJ2-3; 11 bases are a match to TRBD2. Germline V gene data show CDR1 as KGHSH and CDR2 as LQKENI. After removal of 6 bases from V and 5 bases from J, the junction contained 10 bases not matched to a gene. CDR3 length equals 16 residues. The CDR3: CASSSTSGGEEDTQYF. The CDR3 DNA reads TGTGCCAGCTCCTCTACTAGCGGGGGTGAAGAAGATACGCAGTATTTT.

This chain joins TRBV12-3 or TRBV12-4 and TRBJ1-3, with D hard to call. The CDR3 contains 13 residues. Trimming stripped 8 bases from V and 0 bases from J, with 8 bases between. CDR3 protein: CASVSHSGNTIYF. The CDR3 region has the DNA TGTGCCAGCGTCTCGCACTCTGGAAACACCATATATTTT.

The chain joins TRBV12-3 or TRBV12-4 to TRBJ1-5; D gene unclear. The CDR3 runs 14 residues. With 7 bases removed from V and 7 bases from J, the gap between germline ends came to 17 bases. DNA of the CDR3: TGTGCCAGCACCACTCTATCCGTGGACCAGCCCCAGCATTTT. This sequence encodes CASTTLSVDQPQHF.

The chain is built from TRBV4-1 and TRBJ2-1, with 10 nucleotides matching TRBD1. CDR1 is MGHRA, CDR2 YSYEKL, per germline. The CDR3 spans 15 residues. V lost 1 base, J lost 9 bases, and 6 bases stayed unmatched. This CDR3 reads CASSQAGTGDVEQFF. The CDR3 DNA reads as TGCGCCAGCAGCCAAGCCGGGACAGGGGATGTTGAGCAGTTCTTC.

The chain recombines TRBV14 with TRBJ1-4; D gene ambiguous. V was shortened by 0 bases and J by 8 bases, with 7 bases between the two germline ends. The germline V gene has CDR1 SGHDN and CDR2 FVKESK. CDR3 length equals 13 residues. CDR3 protein: CASSQDLREKLFF. CDR3 coding DNA: TGTGCCAGCAGCCAAGATCTAAGAGAAAAACTGTTTTTT.

This clonotype was counted a few times. The chain couples TRBV6-5 to TRBJ2-5; D tentatively fits TRBD1 or TRBD2 (5 bases each). The V end was cut by 2 bases, the J end by 5 bases, with 18 bases between. The CDR3 is made up of 16 amino acids. CDR1 and CDR2 from the germline V gene are MNHEY and SVGAGI. The CDR3, as DNA: TGTGCCAGCAGTTACGCCGGGACCAGCGGTGTCGAGACCCAGTACTTC. It specifies CASSYAGTSGVETQYF.

This clonotype was recorded a few times. J is TRBJ1-3 and V is TRBV5-1; no reliable D call. Germline V CDR1 and CDR2: SGHRS, YFSETQ. The CDR3 loop spans 14 amino acids. Trimming took 0 bases from V and 0 from J, leaving 4 bases between them. The CDR3 nucleotides read TGCGCCAGCAGCTTGGACACCTCTGGAAACACCATATATTTT. This encodes CASSLDTSGNTIYF. Full variable domain (outside the CDR3, taken from reference TRBV5-1 and TRBJ1-3): KAGVTQTPRYLIKTRGQQVTLSCSPISGHRSVSWYQQTPGQGLQFLFEYFSETQRNKGNFPGRFSGRQFSNSRSEMNVSTLELGDSALYLCASSLDTSGNTIYFGEGSWLTVV.

This chain links TRBV5-1 with TRBJ2-1, with D hard to call. V lost 2 bases, J lost 5 bases, and 5 bases lay in between. The CDR3 is made up of 12 amino acids. CDR1 is SGHRS and CDR2 is YFSETQ in the germline V gene. CDR3 bases: TGCGCCAGCAGCTTTTGGAACAATGAGCAGTTCTTC. Translating gives CASSFWNNEQFF.

This clonotype occurred a few times. The rearrangement uses TRBV7-3 and TRBJ2-3; no clear D gene. Per germline, CDR1 SGHTA and CDR2 FQGTGA. The CDR3 has 13 amino acids. V lost 3 bases and J lost 5, with 9 bases in between. In DNA form, the CDR3 reads TGTGCCAGCAGCTTGAACTCAAGAGATACGCAGTATTTT. Its protein is CASSLNSRDTQYF.

V and J are TRBV12-3 or TRBV12-4 and TRBJ1-5, with a possible D match to TRBD1 (6 bases). V lost 4 bases, J lost 6 bases, and 10 bases lay in between. CDR3 size: 13 residues. The CDR3 loop is CASSSHRAQPQHF. The CDR3 DNA is TGTGCCAGCAGTTCACACAGGGCTCAGCCCCAGCATTTT.

This clonotype was seen a handful of times. The V call is TRBV3-1, the J call TRBJ2-2, with D perhaps being TRBD1 or TRBD2 (5 bases each). Germline loops: CDR1 LGHDT, CDR2 YNNKEL (reference sequence). The V end lost 2 bases, the J end lost 4 bases, and 11 bases lay between the germline ends. The CDR3 runs 15 residues. The CDR3 DNA is TGTGCCAGCAGCCAAACCCAGGGAGTCACCGGGGAGCTGTTTTTT. This translates into CASSQTQGVTGELFF.

In its sample, this clonotype was seen many times. V is TRBV7-9 and J is TRBJ1-1; no firm D call. V was cut by 1 base and J by 7 bases, with 7 bases left in between. The CDR3 totals 12 residues. Germline V gene lookup returns CDR1 SEHNR and CDR2 FQNEAQ (reference sequence). In DNA form, the CDR3 reads TGTGCCAGCAGCTTAGAGGAGCTTGAAGCTTTCTTT. Translating gives CASSLEELEAFF.

This clonotype was counted many times. The rearrangement joins TRBV5-5 to TRBJ2-5; 10 bases map to TRBD1. This CDR3 has 14 amino acids. Germline lookup yields CDR1 SGHKS and CDR2 YYEKEE (reference sequence). The ends lost 3 bases at V and 5 bases at J; junction bases unmatched: 4. CDR3: CASSWTGGLETQYF. CDR3 in DNA: TGTGCCAGCAGCTGGACAGGGGGGCTGGAGACCCAGTACTTC.

This clonotype occurred a few times. V and J are TRBV5-1 and TRBJ2-1, with 7 bases identical to TRBD2. The germline CDR1 and CDR2 sequences are SGHRS and YFSETQ. The CDR3 is 14 amino acids. After removal of 0 bases from V and 7 bases from J, the junction contained 4 bases not matched to a gene. CDR3 loop: CASSLALAVNEQFF. The CDR3 DNA follows: TGCGCCAGCAGCTTGGCCCTAGCGGTAAATGAGCAGTTCTTC.

The table lists this clonotype with many counts. The chain combines TRBV18 with TRBJ1-1; TRBD1 agrees at 10 bases. The ends lost 5 bases at V and 1 base at J; junction bases unmatched: 7. This CDR3 region has 16 residues. In germline, CDR1 is KGHSH, CDR2 LQKENI. The CDR3 region is CASSTRQGAGNTEAFF. CDR3 bases: TGTGCCAGCTCAACGAGACAGGGGGCAGGGAACACTGAAGCTTTCTTT. The full variable domain, its missing parts supplied by reference TRBV18 and TRBJ1-1, is NAGVMQNPRHLVRRRGQEARLRCSPMKGHSHVYWYRQLPEEGLKFMVYLQKENIIDESGMPKERFSAEFPKEGPSILRIQQVVRGDSAAYFCASSTRQGAGNTEAFFGQGTRLTVV.

This clonotype has a count of ten or more. The chain recombines TRBV5-4 with TRBJ1-1; D uncertain. Between the trimmed V and J ends, which lost 5 bases and 4 bases, there was a span of 12 bases. Germline CDR1 and CDR2: SGHNT and YYREEE (reference sequence). This CDR3 region has 13 residues. The CDR3 DNA is TGTGCCAGCAGTTTGTTATGGAGCACTGAAGCTTTCTTT. Its translation: CASSLLWSTEAFF. Combining the CDR3 with reference TRBV5-4 and TRBJ1-1 gives the whole variable domain ETGVTQSPTHLIKTRGQQVTLRCSSQSGHNTVSWYQQALGQGPQFIFQYYREEENGRGNFPPRFSGLQFPNYSSELNVNALELDDSALYLCASSLLWSTEAFFGQGTRLTVV.